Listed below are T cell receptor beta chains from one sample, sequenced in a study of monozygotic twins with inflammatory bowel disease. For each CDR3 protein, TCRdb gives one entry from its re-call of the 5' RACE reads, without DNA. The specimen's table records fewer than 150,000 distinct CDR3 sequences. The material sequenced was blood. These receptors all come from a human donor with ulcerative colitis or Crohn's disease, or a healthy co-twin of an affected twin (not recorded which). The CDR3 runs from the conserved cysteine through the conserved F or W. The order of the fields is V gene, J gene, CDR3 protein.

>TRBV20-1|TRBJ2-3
CSARDREGLSAQYF
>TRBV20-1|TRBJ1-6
CSARDPWTQDNSPLHF
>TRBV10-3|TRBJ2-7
CAISTRGGAEDEQYF
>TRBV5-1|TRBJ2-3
CASSRRGPSGFTDTQYF
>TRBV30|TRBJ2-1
CAWSHTPYNEQFF
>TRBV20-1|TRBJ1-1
CSASKPRGNTEAFF
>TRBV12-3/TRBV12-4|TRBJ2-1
CTSSFFGGRNEQFF
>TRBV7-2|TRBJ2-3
CASSLPGTKITDTQYF
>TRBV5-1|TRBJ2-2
CASSGGGAIGELFF
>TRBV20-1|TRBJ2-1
CSARLLENEQFF
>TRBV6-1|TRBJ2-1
CASSNYQGARVSRQQFF
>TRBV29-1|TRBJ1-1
CSVRGTEFAAFF
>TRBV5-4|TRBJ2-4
CASSLEIAKNIQYF
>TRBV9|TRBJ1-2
CASSADSNNYGYTF
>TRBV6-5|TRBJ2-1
CASRTSGGVEQFF
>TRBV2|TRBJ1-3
CASSEDSGGNTIYF
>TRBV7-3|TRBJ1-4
CASSLEGGGNEKLFF
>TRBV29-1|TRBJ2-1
CSVEGLAGGPSHEQFF
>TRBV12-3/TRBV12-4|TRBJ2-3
CASRTTGVVADTQYF
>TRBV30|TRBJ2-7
CAWRRQPRYEQYF
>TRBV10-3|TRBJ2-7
CAISQPGQGGGEQYF
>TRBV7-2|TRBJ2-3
CASSLFQGDTQYF
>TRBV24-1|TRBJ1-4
CATSDFNGEKLFF
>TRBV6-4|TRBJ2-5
CASRSEIWTSGGAGETQYF
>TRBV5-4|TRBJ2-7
CASRLMTGAHEQYF
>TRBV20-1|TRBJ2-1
CSARDQQRINYNEQFF
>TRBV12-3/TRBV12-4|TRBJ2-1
CASSTGSSYNEQFF
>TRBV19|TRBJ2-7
CASSIKGYGYEQYF
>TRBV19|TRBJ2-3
CASSIERGTDTQYF
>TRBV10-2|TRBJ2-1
CASSESGQGTNEQFF
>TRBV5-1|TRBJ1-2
CASSLGGTANGYTF
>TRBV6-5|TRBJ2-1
CASSKGTGNEQFF
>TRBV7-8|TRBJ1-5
CASSSPGPGAQWDQPQHF
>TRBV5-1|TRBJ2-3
CASSLRPGGELITDTQYF
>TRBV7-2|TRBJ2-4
CASSLVGTGVGENIQYF
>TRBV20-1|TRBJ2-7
CSARPPGHLLPYEQYF
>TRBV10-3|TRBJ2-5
CAISVTRGDREETQYF
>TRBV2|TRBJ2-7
CATKDDLYEQYF
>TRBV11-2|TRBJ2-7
CASSLRPGNYEQYF
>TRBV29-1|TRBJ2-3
CSVEGGTRPMVTDTQYF
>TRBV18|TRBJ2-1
CASSQSRDRPNYNEQFF
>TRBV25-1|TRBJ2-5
CASSLTADEETQYF
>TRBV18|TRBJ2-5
CASSPPSGETQYF
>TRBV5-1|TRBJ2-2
CASSYGQGIRELFF
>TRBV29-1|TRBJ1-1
CSVEGNRVEAFF
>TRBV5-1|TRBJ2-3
CASSLARLAGDITDTQYF
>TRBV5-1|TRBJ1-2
CASSLERGRDYGYTF
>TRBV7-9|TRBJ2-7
CASSSLGRWGIYEQYF
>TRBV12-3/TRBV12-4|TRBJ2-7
CASSLGVYSAYEQYF
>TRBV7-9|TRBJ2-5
CASSVSGQGARETQYF
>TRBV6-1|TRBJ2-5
CASSSRGRLETQYF
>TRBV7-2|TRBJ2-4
CASSFQGVGIAKNIQYF
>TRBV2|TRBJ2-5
CASSTGKDYQETQYF